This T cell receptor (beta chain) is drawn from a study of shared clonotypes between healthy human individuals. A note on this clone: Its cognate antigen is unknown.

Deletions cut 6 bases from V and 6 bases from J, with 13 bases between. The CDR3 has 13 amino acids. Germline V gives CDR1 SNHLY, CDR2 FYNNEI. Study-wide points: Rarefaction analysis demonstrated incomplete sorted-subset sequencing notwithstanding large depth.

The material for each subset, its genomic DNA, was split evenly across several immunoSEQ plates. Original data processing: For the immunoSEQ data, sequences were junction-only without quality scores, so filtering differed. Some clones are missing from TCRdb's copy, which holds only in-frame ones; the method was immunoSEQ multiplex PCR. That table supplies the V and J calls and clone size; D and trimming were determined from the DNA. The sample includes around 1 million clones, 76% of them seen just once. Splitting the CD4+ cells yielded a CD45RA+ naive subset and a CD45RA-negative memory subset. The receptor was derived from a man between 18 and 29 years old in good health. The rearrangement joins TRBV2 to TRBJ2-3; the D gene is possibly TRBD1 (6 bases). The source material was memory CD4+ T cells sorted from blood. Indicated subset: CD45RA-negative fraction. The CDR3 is CASRLTGSDTQYF. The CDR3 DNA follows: TGTGCCAGCAGGCTAACAGGGTCCGATACGCAGTATTTT.